The text below deals with one TCR beta chain. As yet, its antigen is unknown. This record comes from a study of T-cell memory formation after mild COVID-19. Whole-study context: Largely donor-specific sequence clusters came from a couple of donors. Overall study findings and caveats: Shrinking CD4+ clones resided mostly in CM and EM, and CD8+ ones in EMRA. Day 15 to 85 contracting clones showed balanced CD4/CD8; day 15 to 37 expanders favored CD4+.

TCR alpha and TCR beta cDNA libraries carrying sample barcodes and UMIs were produced by 5'RACE using constant-segment primers. MiXCR, applied by TCRdb to the 5' RACE reads, yields one record per CDR3 protein. This sample has some 490,000 distinct CDR3 sequences, with roughly 18% found just once. The sequence came from an adult woman who had mild COVID-19 (a few samples of this study predate the infection). Cell type and time point are not known. The specimen sequenced was PBMCs or a T cell subset sorted from them (not recorded which).

CDR3 protein: CASSPRRSGSGEQFF. The DNA of the CDR3 is TGTGCCAGCAGCCCAAGGCGTAGCGGGAGTGGCGAGCAGTTCTTC. J is TRBJ2-1 and V is TRBV7-8; 9 bases line up with TRBD2. The V gene's germline CDR1 is SGHVS and CDR2 FQNEAQ. The CDR3 consists of 15 residues. Losses at the gene ends were 5 bases for V and 10 bases for J; bases not matched to a gene: 12.